This entry features one TCR beta chain sequence. Its antigen is undetermined. CDR3 size: 17 residues. This sample was taken from a study of cytomegalovirus exposure and HLA in healthy donors. Study background: HLA-typed donors were the source of 83 million or so unique TCRs, which an early data release held.

With 60 Vbeta and 13 Jbeta primers, the PCR was carried out. Assay: immunoSEQ multiplex PCR; the TCRdb copy retains only in-frame clones and omits some. Of approximately 58,000 clones in the sample, approximately 80% were seen once. Study conclusions and caveats: In all likelihood, a cluster of highly shared sequence variants was a sequencing artifact. The study listed approximately 160 cytomegalovirus-associated TCR beta chains. Donors were assumed by presence/absence analyses to have roughly uniform sequencing depth.

The sample was PBMCs. V usage is TRBV21-1 and J usage is TRBJ2-2; the DNA was not used to check the table's D call, TRBD1. TRBV21-1 is deemed a pseudogene. The sequence derives from a man aged 25 to 40 in good health and CMV-seronegative. The CDR3: CASSKKVRVGDTGELFF. The CDR3 DNA follows: TGTGCCAGCAGCAAAAAGGTCAGGGTGGGCGACACCGGGGAGCTGTTTTTT.